This T cell receptor (beta chain) was recorded in a study of blood T cell repertoires in COVID-19 (dated by TCRdb to the early 2020s). Some background on the complete study: Collaborator samples came from the United States, Italy and Spain and covered acute and convalescent phases of COVID-19. Deeply sampled blood TCRbeta repertoires from subjects exposed to, actively infected with, or recovered from COVID-19 were included in the dataset. Where HLA class I and class II types were available, the types were taken from metadata supplied by the sample provider, not from assay-based typing. The repertoires were released in a freely available public database meant as a resource for research on the immune response to SARS-CoV-2. The prospective study material was composed of cDNA or gDNA derived from T cells, B-cell-depleted T cells, or PBMCs. Nearly every sample came with metadata listing a de-identified subject ID, COVID-19 status, age in years and sex. Samples came from the ongoing ImmuneRACE study (first 160 participants) plus 1,254 subjects from 6 global collaborators.

Per the germline V gene, SGHTA is the CDR1 and FQGNSA is the CDR2. Taken from cysteine to phenylalanine, the CDR3 has 16 residues. Only the CDR3 region is kept as DNA, spanning 48 bases read in frame from base 1. The junction shows trimming of 2 bases on V and 0 bases on J, and the gene matches do not reach 5 bases of it. Whole blood was collected in K2EDTA tubes by collaborating institutions according to the institutions' own protocols. Collaborator samples were shipped for TCRbeta analysis as frozen whole blood, isolated PBMCs, or DNA extracted from either sample type. This clone was seen only a few times. Its antigen is currently not known. Base quality data are lacking; no much larger clone is found one base away. Broad study findings and their caveats: The amount of clinical and demographic metadata varied by source and participant and was provided uncurated.

The immunoSEQ Assay, a bias-controlled multiplex PCR, was used to amplify TCRbeta CDR3 regions from genomic DNA. The published analysis was carried out like this. Nucleated cell counts per sample were estimated from amplification of reference gene primers within the assay. To quantify the absolute abundance of each unique TCRbeta CDR3 rearrangement, sequence reads were collapsed and filtered. For each sample, productive Simpson clonality was calculated as the square root of Simpson's diversity index across productive rearrangements. TCRdb took over this immuneACCESS table, retaining in-frame rearrangements with V and J assigned. Such tables are incomplete; in checked studies, under half of the missing clones stem from an unresolved V gene, and the remainder is unexplained. Clone size and the V and J calls come from that table; the DNA yielded D and trimming. This sample is represented by some 45,000 clones; around nine tenths of them were singletons. The leading ten clones occupy approximately 12% of the sample.

This TCR was recovered from a human donor with active COVID-19. The donor label of this sample is uncertain. The receptor chain draws on TRBV7-2 and TRBJ2-3; 7 nucleotides in the junction match TRBD2. The sample comprised peripheral blood. For the CDR3, the sequence is CASSLRASGSTDTQYF. The sequenced DNA: TGTGCCAGCAGCTTACGGGCTAGCGGTAGCACAGATACGCAGTATTTT.